A selection of T cell receptor beta chains follows, all from one sample in a study of T cell responses to AZD1222 COVID-19 vaccine. Data came from immunoSEQ multiplex PCR; TCRdb stores just in-frame clones and leaves some out. The sample carries tens of thousands of clones, about 91% recorded once. Sequenced here: peripheral blood, sampled 28 days after the second AZD1222 dose. The receptors were sampled from an adult who received the AZD1222 COVID-19 vaccine. The CDR3 runs from the conserved cysteine through the conserved F or W. Fields, in order: clone size, V gene, D gene, CDR3 protein. D genes are given only for firm matches. The size entry is marked missing in some rows and otherwise reads once, few, many or a size class.

clone size: once; V gene: TRBV5-8; D gene: TRBD2; CDR3 protein: CASSSSGGETYEQYF
clone size: -; V gene: TRBV27; D gene: -; CDR3 protein: CASSTYGKVTQYF
clone size: -; V gene: TRBV6-6; D gene: TRBD1; CDR3 protein: CASSRPGTGSILNEQFF
clone size: few; V gene: TRBV25-1; D gene: -; CDR3 protein: CASSEYPGHYGYTF
clone size: -; V gene: TRBV5-4; D gene: -; CDR3 protein: CASTRDSLGNTEAFF
clone size: once; V gene: TRBV28; D gene: -; CDR3 protein: CASSFGSLRGYEQYF
clone size: -; V gene: TRBV18; D gene: -; CDR3 protein: CASSPFGAGTAETQYF
clone size: -; V gene: TRBV5-1; D gene: TRBD1; CDR3 protein: CASSPGQGGSNQPQHF
clone size: -; V gene: TRBV7-9; D gene: -; CDR3 protein: CASSRNTGPAEQFF
clone size: -; V gene: TRBV4-3; D gene: TRBD2; CDR3 protein: CASSQRSSGRANSYNEQFF
clone size: -; V gene: TRBV7-7; D gene: -; CDR3 protein: CASSPLVGGGYTF
clone size: -; V gene: TRBV19; D gene: TRBD2; CDR3 protein: CASTSLAGLDTQYF
clone size: -; V gene: TRBV29-1; D gene: -; CDR3 protein: CSVASGAGDTQYF
clone size: -; V gene: TRBV7-2; D gene: TRBD1; CDR3 protein: CASSLGQGSGANVLTF
clone size: once; V gene: TRBV7-8; D gene: TRBD1; CDR3 protein: CASSPSSTGTPGTEAFF
clone size: -; V gene: TRBV19; D gene: -; CDR3 protein: CASSIDAHGTEAFF
clone size: -; V gene: TRBV30; D gene: -; CDR3 protein: CAWSPRLANYGYTF
clone size: -; V gene: TRBV20-1; D gene: -; CDR3 protein: CSASRRTGGVGTYEQYF
clone size: -; V gene: TRBV4-2; D gene: -; CDR3 protein: CASSKDQYEAFF
clone size: -; V gene: TRBV3-1/TRBV3-2; D gene: TRBD2; CDR3 protein: CASSQQLAGAYEQYF
clone size: once; V gene: TRBV11-1; D gene: TRBD2; CDR3 protein: CASSLVGTTLQFF
clone size: -; V gene: TRBV9; D gene: TRBD2; CDR3 protein: CASSGTSGSYNEQFF
clone size: once; V gene: TRBV27; D gene: TRBD1; CDR3 protein: CASSPQGTDTQYF
clone size: -; V gene: TRBV3-1/TRBV3-2; D gene: TRBD2; CDR3 protein: CASSHEGTSGRYEQYF
clone size: -; V gene: TRBV5-1; D gene: -; CDR3 protein: CASSLIQGARDEQFF
clone size: -; V gene: TRBV2; D gene: -; CDR3 protein: CASSPGGLGGYNEQFF
clone size: -; V gene: TRBV6-2/TRBV6-3; D gene: -; CDR3 protein: CASSQPGQQETQYF
clone size: -; V gene: TRBV9; D gene: -; CDR3 protein: CASSPMGVAETQYF
clone size: -; V gene: TRBV30; D gene: -; CDR3 protein: CAWTPGANVLTF
clone size: -; V gene: TRBV7-9; D gene: TRBD2; CDR3 protein: CASSAPPRGSRTRGNEQFF
clone size: -; V gene: TRBV30; D gene: TRBD2; CDR3 protein: CAWSPLTSGGSYEQYF
clone size: -; V gene: TRBV9; D gene: -; CDR3 protein: CASSVGVSEQFF
clone size: -; V gene: TRBV5-1; D gene: -; CDR3 protein: CASSLAFGTEAFF
clone size: -; V gene: TRBV2; D gene: -; CDR3 protein: CATKSIDEQFF
clone size: -; V gene: TRBV4-1; D gene: TRBD2; CDR3 protein: CASSHASGNEQFF
clone size: -; V gene: TRBV5-1; D gene: -; CDR3 protein: CASINPLNTEAFF
clone size: -; V gene: TRBV11-1; D gene: TRBD2; CDR3 protein: CASSSLAGVGEQYF
clone size: once; V gene: TRBV6-5; D gene: TRBD1; CDR3 protein: CASSRRTGNTEAFF
clone size: -; V gene: TRBV29-1; D gene: TRBD1; CDR3 protein: CSVEDTTGGGKLFF
clone size: -; V gene: TRBV4-2; D gene: -; CDR3 protein: CASSQAPGSAPNEQFF
clone size: -; V gene: TRBV3-1/TRBV3-2; D gene: -; CDR3 protein: CASSAGIRAYEQYF
clone size: -; V gene: TRBV28; D gene: TRBD2; CDR3 protein: CASSFIAGGPNQAQYF
clone size: -; V gene: TRBV2; D gene: -; CDR3 protein: CASSEWWEQFF
clone size: -; V gene: TRBV11-1; D gene: -; CDR3 protein: CASSAGTDNSGYTF
clone size: -; V gene: TRBV28; D gene: -; CDR3 protein: CASTAFNYGYTF
clone size: -; V gene: TRBV7-9; D gene: -; CDR3 protein: CASSLAGSGTNEKLFF
clone size: -; V gene: TRBV5-5; D gene: -; CDR3 protein: CASSSGAGGYTF
clone size: -; V gene: TRBV27; D gene: -; CDR3 protein: CASSLRASSYNSPLHF